The 26 T cell receptor beta chains below come from one sample, sequenced in a study of OX40 agonist ivuxolimab in advanced cancers. Clones were read by immunoSEQ multiplex PCR, and TCRdb kept only the in-frame ones, dropping some. The table has roughly 84,000 clones, about 84% seen once; the top ten hold 3.5% to 6%. The sample in question was CD4+ or CD8+ T cells sorted from blood, obtained in a trial of the OX40 agonist ivuxolimab. Every receptor here comes from an adult with an advanced solid tumor such as melanoma, head and neck, liver or kidney cancer.

This clone was observed once. The chain joins TRBV30 to TRBJ2-3, with D perhaps being TRBD1 or TRBD2 (6 bases each). The V end was cut by 0 bases, the J end by 5 bases, with 12 bases between. Germline CDR1 and CDR2: GTSNPN and SVGIG (reference sequence). The length of the CDR3 is 14 residues. For the CDR3, the DNA is TGTGCCTGGAGTGTAGGGGGGTACGGAGATACGCAGTATTTT. This translates into CAWSVGGYGDTQYF.

The J gene is TRBJ1-6, the V gene TRBV11-2; no clear D gene. The CDR3 extends over 14 amino acids. In germline, CDR1 is SGHAT, CDR2 FQNNGV. Deletions cut 1 base from V and 5 bases from J, with 6 bases between. Written as DNA, the CDR3 is TGTGCCAGCAGCTTAGTAGCTCATAATTCACCCCTCCACTTT. It encodes CASSLVAHNSPLHF.

This chain uses TRBV7-6 with TRBJ2-2; 7 bases line up with TRBD1. This CDR3 spans 14 amino acids. Germline CDR1 reads SGHVS; CDR2 reads FNYEAQ. The ends lost 3 bases at V and 4 bases at J; junction bases unmatched: 2. The CDR3 reads CASSLGQSTGELFF. CDR3 DNA: TGTGCCAGCAGCTTGGGACAGTCCACCGGGGAGCTGTTTTTT.

This sequence joins TRBV9 and TRBJ2-6; 7 bases fit TRBD1. Losses at the gene ends were 4 bases for V and 5 bases for J; bases not matched to a gene: 9. This CDR3 spans 16 amino acids. From germline, CDR1 is SGDLS and CDR2 YYNGEE. CDR3 sequence reads: CASSSQDRVRANVLTF. The DNA of the CDR3 is TGTGCCAGCAGCTCCCAAGACAGGGTTAGGGCCAACGTCCTGACTTTC.

The rearrangement joins TRBV4-1 to TRBJ2-5; 8 bases map to TRBD1. There are 14 residues in the CDR3. Trimming took 4 bases from V and 8 from J; bases not matched to a gene: 9. The germline gives CDR1 MGHRA, CDR2 YSYEKL. The CDR3 region is CASSPQTGEKTQYF. DNA of the CDR3: TGCGCCAGCAGCCCTCAGACAGGGGAGAAAACCCAGTACTTC.

The chain couples TRBV28 to TRBJ1-1; TRBD1 aligns across 7 bases. Trimming took 7 bases from V and 3 from J; bases not matched to a gene: 14. This CDR3 has 16 amino acids. Germline loops: CDR1 MDHEN, CDR2 SYDVKM. CDR3 nucleotide sequence: TGTGCCAGCAACACGCACGCAGGGGGGGAAGACACTGAAGCTTTCTTT. This gives the protein CASNTHAGGEDTEAFF.

The V and J genes are TRBV19 and TRBJ2-7; TRBD1 agrees at 10 bases. After removal of 7 bases from V and 1 base from J, the junction contained 7 bases not matched to a gene. This CDR3 region has 15 residues. Germline CDR1 LNHDA, CDR2 SQIVND (reference sequence). The CDR3 spells CASKFGQGESYEQYF. CDR3 sequence (DNA): TGTGCCAGTAAGTTCGGACAGGGGGAATCCTACGAGCAGTACTTC.

V and J are TRBV19 and TRBJ2-3; 9 bases match TRBD2. The ends lost 4 bases at V and 1 base at J; junction bases unmatched: 6. The CDR3 extends over 16 amino acids. The germline V gene encodes CDR1 LNHDA and CDR2 SQIVND (reference sequence). The CDR3 here is CASSTRLAEGTDTQYF. The DNA of the CDR3 is TGTGCCAGTAGTACCCGACTAGCGGAGGGCACAGATACGCAGTATTTT.

Ten or more counts support this clone. This rearrangement joins TRBV6-1 to TRBJ2-3; D gene uncertain. This CDR3 region has 15 residues. Looked up from germline, CDR1 is MNHNS and CDR2 is SASEGT. V was pared by 2 bases and J by 2 bases, with 11 bases between. The CDR3 DNA is TGTGCCAGCAGTGAAATCGAGCCACACACAGATACGCAGTATTTT. Translation gives CASSEIEPHTDTQYF.

V usage is TRBV7-3 and J usage is TRBJ2-7; tentative D call: TRBD2 (5 bases). CDR1 is SGHTA and CDR2 is FQGTGA in the germline V gene. CDR3 size: 15 residues. V lost 2 bases, J lost 2 bases, and 13 bases lay in between. CDR3 residues: CASSLFAGETYEQYF. The DNA for the CDR3 is TGTGCCAGCAGCTTATTTGCGGGCGAGACCTACGAGCAGTACTTC.

The chain combines TRBV7-2 with TRBJ2-5; 7 bases fit TRBD1. The length of the CDR3 is 14 residues. Germline CDR1 SGHTA, CDR2 FQGNSA. Trimming at V came to 5 bases and at J to 7 bases, leaving 10 bases not matched to a gene. CDR3 residues: CASSPRQGAVTQYF. The CDR3 bases are TGTGCCAGCAGCCCCAGACAGGGCGCAGTGACCCAGTACTTC.

V is TRBV7-6 and J is TRBJ1-2; 8 bases line up with TRBD1. Germline CDR1 reads SGHVS; CDR2 reads FNYEAQ. CDR3 size: 14 residues. Trimming at V came to 5 bases and at J to 6 bases, leaving 8 bases not matched to a gene. The CDR3 is CASSVGQGKDGYTF. In DNA form, the CDR3 reads TGTGCCAGCAGCGTCGGACAGGGAAAGGATGGCTACACCTTC.

The chain uses TRBV5-4 and TRBJ1-1, with a possible D match to TRBD1 (5 bases). Germline values: CDR1 SGHNT, CDR2 YYREEE (reference sequence). V was clipped by 0 bases and J by 4 bases, with 10 bases between them. The CDR3 is made up of 14 amino acids. In nucleotides, the CDR3 is TGTGCCAGCAGCTTGGGAGGGGCCGTCACTGAAGCTTTCTTT. Its protein is CASSLGGAVTEAFF.

The CDR3 loop is CASSLGRQYEQYF. CDR3 sequence (DNA): TGTGCCAGCAGCTTAGGACGTCAGTACGAGCAGTACTTC. The chain combines TRBV7-7 with TRBJ2-7, with no clear D. Trimming shortened V by 1 base and J by 4 bases, and 8 bases separated the two germline ends. Germline values: CDR1 SSHAT, CDR2 FNYEAQ (reference sequence). CDR3 length: 13 residues.

V usage is TRBV5-6 and J usage is TRBJ2-5; 12 nucleotides line up with TRBD2. The CDR3 spans 16 residues. Germline V gives CDR1 SGHDT, CDR2 YYEEEE. Trimming removed 3 bases from V and 4 bases from J; junction bases left unmatched: 7. CDR3 nucleotide sequence: TGTGCCAGCAGCTCGCTAGCGGGGGGGCTCGGAGAGACCCAGTACTTC. This encodes CASSSLAGGLGETQYF. Supplemented by reference TRBV5-6 and TRBJ2-5, the full variable domain reads DAGVTQSPTHLIKTRGQQVTLRCSPKSGHDTVSWYQQALGQGPQFIFQYYEEEERQRGNFPDRFSGHQFPNYSSELNVNALLLGDSALYLCASSSLAGGLGETQYFGPGTRLLVL.

V usage is TRBV5-1 and J usage is TRBJ2-1; D possibly uses TRBD1 or TRBD2 (6 bases each). Deletions cut 1 base from V and 3 bases from J, with 17 bases between. The CDR3 totals 17 residues. The germline V gene has CDR1 SGHRS and CDR2 YFSETQ. CDR3 amino acids: CASSLIPWGAGYNEQFF. The CDR3 region has the DNA TGCGCCAGCAGCTTGATTCCGTGGGGGGCGGGCTACAATGAGCAGTTCTTC. Supplemented by reference TRBV5-1 and TRBJ2-1, the full variable domain reads KAGVTQTPRYLIKTRGQQVTLSCSPISGHRSVSWYQQTPGQGLQFLFEYFSETQRNKGNFPGRFSGRQFSNSRSEMNVSTLELGDSALYLCASSLIPWGAGYNEQFFGPGTRLTVL.

The chain has TRBV6-1 and TRBJ2-2; D may match TRBD1 or TRBD2 (5 bases each). Trimming removed 6 bases at V and 7 bases at J, with 15 bases between. The CDR3 consists of 14 residues. The germline V gene encodes CDR1 MNHNS and CDR2 SASEGT. CDR3: CASRGRTFGGELFF. CDR3 DNA sequence: TGTGCCAGCAGGGGACGGACTTTCGGCGGGGAGCTGTTTTTT.

The chain recombines TRBV19 with TRBJ2-7; tentatively, D is TRBD2 (5 bases). The V gene's germline CDR1 is LNHDA and CDR2 SQIVND (reference sequence). The CDR3 length is 13 residues. Trimming cost V 4 bases and J 3 bases, with 10 bases left between them. CDR3 in DNA: TGTGCCAGTAGTAAGGCAGACTACTACGAGCAGTACTTC. Translated, it gives CASSKADYYEQYF. Based on the CDR3 plus reference TRBV19 and TRBJ2-7, the full variable domain is DGGITQSPKYLFRKEGQNVTLSCEQNLNHDAMYWYRQDPGQGLRLIYYSQIVNDFQKGDIAEGYSVSREKKESFPLTVTSAQKNPTAFYLCASSKADYYEQYFGPGTRLTVT.

The count of this clone is one. The genes are TRBV5-1 and TRBJ2-7; 8 positions agree with TRBD1. This CDR3 has 12 residues. V lost 0 bases to trimming and J lost 12 bases; unmatched junction nucleotides: 5. Germline V gene lookup returns CDR1 SGHRS and CDR2 YFSETQ. CDR3 sequence reads: CASSLEGDRRYF. The CDR3 nucleotides are TGCGCCAGCAGCTTGGAAGGGGACAGGAGGTACTTC.

V gene TRBV15 combines with J gene TRBJ1-1; the D is unclear. The germline gives CDR1 LNHNV, CDR2 YYDKDF (reference sequence). The length of the CDR3 is 14 residues. The V end was cut by 5 bases, the J end by 3 bases, with 13 bases between. CDR3 loop: CATSPYGGDTEAFF. In DNA form, the CDR3 reads TGTGCCACCAGCCCTTACGGTGGAGACACTGAAGCTTTCTTT.

The chain uses TRBV5-1 and TRBJ2-7, with D tentatively TRBD1 (6 bases). V lost 0 bases and J 3 bases, leaving 7 bases between the germline ends. CDR3 size: 13 residues. Germline lookup yields CDR1 SGHRS and CDR2 YFSETQ. This CDR3 is CASSLGQVYEQYF. The CDR3 DNA sequence: TGCGCCAGCAGCTTGGGACAGGTCTACGAGCAGTACTTC. Full variable domain (remainder filled in from reference TRBV5-1 and TRBJ2-7): KAGVTQTPRYLIKTRGQQVTLSCSPISGHRSVSWYQQTPGQGLQFLFEYFSETQRNKGNFPGRFSGRQFSNSRSEMNVSTLELGDSALYLCASSLGQVYEQYFGPGTRLTVT.

The chain employs TRBV5-6 and TRBJ1-2; TRBD1 might be the D (5 bases). The V gene lost 2 bases and the J gene lost 3 bases, with 14 bases spanning the gap. This CDR3 has 15 residues. Germline-derived CDR1 and CDR2 are SGHDT and YYEEEE. The CDR3 bases are TGTGCCAGCAGCTTACGGGACCTGGGAGACTATGGCTACACCTTC. This codes for CASSLRDLGDYGYTF.

This chain joins TRBV12-1 and TRBJ2-6; TRBD1, the table's D call, lacks a check against the DNA. TRBV12-1 is classified as a pseudogene. The length of the CDR3 is 17 residues. The CDR3 loop is CASSRPIGQSRANVLTF. CDR3 DNA: TGTGCCAGCAGCAGACCCATAGGACAAAGTCGGGCCAACGTCCTGACTTTC.

The chain carries TRBV7-9 and TRBJ2-1; the match to TRBD1 covers 7 bases. The J segment lost 4 bases and the V segment lost 5 bases, leaving 20 bases of the junction unmatched. Germline assignment: CDR1 SEHNR and CDR2 FQNEAQ (reference sequence). CDR3 length equals 19 residues. The CDR3: CASSLEALQQGSLYNEQFF. DNA of the CDR3: TGTGCCAGCAGCCTAGAAGCCTTACAACAGGGGAGTTTGTACAATGAGCAGTTCTTC.

J is TRBJ2-7 and V is TRBV4-1, with 9 bases matching TRBD1. The CDR3 is 15 amino acids. V lost 2 bases and J lost 2; bases outside the gene matches: 4. Germline V gene lookup returns CDR1 MGHRA and CDR2 YSYEKL. The DNA for the CDR3 is TGCGCCAGCAGCCAAACGGGACAGGGCCCCTACGAGCAGTACTTC. As protein: CASSQTGQGPYEQYF.

This sequence joins TRBV6-1 and TRBJ2-7; the D gene could be TRBD1 or TRBD2 (5 bases each). The CDR3 runs 13 residues. Germline CDR1 is MNHNS and CDR2 is SASEGT. V was cut by 6 bases and J by 1 base, with 10 bases left in between. In DNA form, the CDR3 reads TGTGCCAGCAGACGGGACGGATCCTACGAGCAGTACTTC. The encoded protein is CASRRDGSYEQYF.